These 27 T cell receptor beta chains share one sample of origin, sequenced in a study of T cell repertoires in cytomegalovirus infection. TCRdb reanalysed the reads using MiXCR and keeps one entry per CDR3 protein. This repertoire shows about 250,000 distinct CDR3 sequences, over 15% found once; its top ten account for roughly 45%. The sequenced sample was CD8+ T cells from PBMCs. Receptors originate from a human donor in good health (CMV status not recorded). Some clones in this sample may be carry-over from other donors' samples.

This clonotype occurred a few times. This chain joins TRBV4-1 and TRBJ2-2, with D maybe TRBD1 (5 bases). Germline-derived CDR1 and CDR2 are MGHRA and YSYEKL. The V end was cut by 3 bases, the J end by 3 bases, with 11 bases between. The CDR3 is 15 residues long. As DNA, the CDR3 is TGCGCCAGCAGCCACGACAGATCGGACACCGGGGAGCTGTTTTTT. Translation gives CASSHDRSDTGELFF.

This clonotype has just a few counts. The chain joins TRBV28 to TRBJ2-3; a possible D gene is TRBD2 (5 bases). Germline-derived CDR1 and CDR2 are MDHEN and SYDVKM. The CDR3 has 16 residues. V dropped 2 bases and J dropped 2 bases, with 14 bases sitting between them. In DNA form, the CDR3 reads TGTGCCAGCAGTTTAAGTGGGGAGTGGGACACAGATACGCAGTATTTT. Translated: CASSLSGEWDTDTQYF.

This clonotype has ten or more counts. The V gene is TRBV12-3 or TRBV12-4, the J gene TRBJ2-7; 11 bases fit TRBD2. The CDR3 covers 16 residues. Germline trimming cut 2 bases from V and 3 bases from J; bases unmatched to any gene: 6. In DNA form, the CDR3 reads TGTGCCAGCAGTTTAAGTTGGGGGACTAGCGGCTACGAGCAGTACTTC. The encoded protein is CASSLSWGTSGYEQYF.

V and J are TRBV10-3 and TRBJ1-6, with D hard to call. The CDR3 runs 10 residues. Trimming shortened V by 8 bases and J by 9 bases, and 5 bases separated the two germline ends. CDR1 and CDR2 from the germline V gene are ENHRY and SYGVKD. The CDR3 is CAIGSSPLHF. The DNA of the CDR3 is TGTGCCATCGGATCTTCACCCCTCCACTTT.

This clonotype has a handful of counts. V and J are TRBV20-1 and TRBJ2-1; D is perhaps TRBD2 (6 bases). Germline CDR1 DFQATT, CDR2 SNEGSKA (reference sequence). With 3 bases removed from V and 0 bases from J, the gap between germline ends came to 12 bases. This CDR3 has 15 amino acids. This CDR3 reads CSASGGVHSYNEQFF. The CDR3 bases are TGCAGTGCTAGTGGCGGGGTACACTCCTACAATGAGCAGTTCTTC.

This clonotype was seen only a few times. The J gene is TRBJ1-5, the V gene TRBV20-1; 7 positions match TRBD1. Germline-derived CDR1 and CDR2 are DFQATT and SNEGSKA (reference sequence). The CDR3 consists of 15 residues. V trimming: 3 bases; J trimming: 2 bases; junction bases outside the gene matches: 7. DNA of the CDR3: TGCAGTGCTAGGTCGGGGACAGAAGGCAATCAGCCCCAGCATTTT. Amino acids: CSARSGTEGNQPQHF.

This clonotype occurred many times. The V gene is TRBV6-2 or TRBV6-3, the J gene TRBJ2-4, with D hard to call. Germline lookup yields CDR1 MNHEY and CDR2 SVGEGT. The V end was cut by 0 bases, the J end by 4 bases, with 13 bases between. The CDR3 contains 16 residues. The CDR3 DNA follows: TGTGCCAGCAGTTACTCGTTCGGCTGGCAAAAAAACATTCAGTACTTC. Translated, it gives CASSYSFGWQKNIQYF.

This clonotype was found many times. The chain uses TRBV7-6 and TRBJ2-2; TRBD1 matches at 9 bases. V shed 0 bases, J shed 0 bases, and the junction held 2 bases outside the gene matches. Germline CDR1 is SGHVS and CDR2 is FNYEAQ. The CDR3 is 17 residues long. CDR3 DNA: TGTGCCAGCAGCTTAGCGTGGACAGGGGCGAACACCGGGGAGCTGTTTTTT. Residues: CASSLAWTGANTGELFF.

The chain recombines TRBV29-1 with TRBJ1-1; no definite D call. Germline assignment: CDR1 SQVTM and CDR2 ANQGSEA. V was clipped by 5 bases and J by 10 bases, with 14 bases between them. CDR3 length: 11 amino acids. The CDR3 nucleotides read TGCAGCGTTAAGGGTCGGGCTTCAGCTTTCTTT. Its translation is CSVKGRASAFF.

This clonotype was recorded many times. The V call is TRBV7-9, the J call TRBJ2-1; no clear D. The germline V and J ends were trimmed by 0 bases and 7 bases, with 13 bases remaining between them. This CDR3 comprises 15 residues. Germline V CDR1 and CDR2: SEHNR, FQNEAQ (reference sequence). This CDR3 is CASSLAADKNNEQFF. CDR3 nucleotide sequence: TGTGCCAGCAGCTTAGCTGCTGATAAAAATAATGAGCAGTTCTTC.

There are a few counts of this clonotype. The V and J genes are TRBV6-1 and TRBJ2-7, with no clear D. V lost 8 bases, J lost 6 bases, and 14 bases lay in between. From germline, CDR1 is MNHNS and CDR2 SASEGT. This CDR3 has 12 amino acids. The CDR3 DNA sequence: TGTGCCAGCTATGAAATAGCCGGCGAGCAGTACTTC. Translation gives CASYEIAGEQYF.

This clonotype was seen only a few times. The rearrangement uses TRBV9 and TRBJ2-1; 13 positions agree with TRBD2. Unmatched junction bases numbered 12, after V lost 3 bases and J lost 3 bases. The CDR3 is 19 amino acids. CDR1 and CDR2 (germline): SGDLS, YYNGEE. CDR3 nucleotide sequence: TGTGCCAGCAGCGCTTCTCGCCCGGGACTAGCGGGGTTCTACAATGAGCAGTTCTTC. As protein: CASSASRPGLAGFYNEQFF.

There are many counts of this clonotype. J is TRBJ1-1 and V is TRBV7-9, with 7 nucleotides matching TRBD1. Germline-derived CDR1 and CDR2 are SEHNR and FQNEAQ (reference sequence). The CDR3 runs 16 residues. V lost 0 bases, J lost 1 base, and 5 bases stayed unmatched. The chain's CDR3 is CASSLAPGGTNTEAFF. DNA for the CDR3: TGTGCCAGCAGCTTAGCGCCAGGGGGGACGAACACTGAAGCTTTCTTT.

There are a few counts of this clonotype. The V call is TRBV27, the J call TRBJ1-2; 12 bases align to TRBD1. This CDR3 is 14 amino acids long. In germline, CDR1 is MNHEY, CDR2 SMNVEV (reference sequence). Losses at the gene ends were 5 bases for V and 8 bases for J; bases not matched to a gene: 6. The CDR3 region is CASSAGTGGRGYTF. DNA for the CDR3: TGTGCCAGCAGTGCCGGGACAGGGGGCCGCGGCTACACCTTC.

The V gene is TRBV19, the J gene TRBJ2-7, with D possibly being TRBD1 (6 bases). The germline gives CDR1 LNHDA, CDR2 SQIVND (reference sequence). Trimming cost V 5 bases and J 7 bases, with 9 bases left between them. This CDR3 is 11 amino acids long. The CDR3 nucleotides read TGTGCCAGTAGTGAAGGACAGGAGCAGTACTTC. Amino acid sequence: CASSEGQEQYF. Combining the CDR3 with reference TRBV19 and TRBJ2-7 gives the whole variable domain DGGITQSPKYLFRKEGQNVTLSCEQNLNHDAMYWYRQDPGQGLRLIYYSQIVNDFQKGDIAEGYSVSREKKESFPLTVTSAQKNPTAFYLCASSEGQEQYFGPGTRLTVT.

This clonotype was observed many times. The gene calls are TRBV10-3 and TRBJ2-3, with 15 bases fitting TRBD2. The CDR3 spans 22 residues. The V segment lost 6 bases and the J segment 0 bases; nucleotides outside the gene matches: 19. Germline V CDR1 and CDR2: ENHRY, SYGVKD. The CDR3: CAISMTYWTSGGERTSTDTQYF. The CDR3 DNA is TGTGCCATCAGCATGACGTATTGGACTAGCGGGGGGGAAAGGACTAGCACAGATACGCAGTATTTT.

V and J are TRBV29-1 and TRBJ1-1; 8 positions match TRBD1. The CDR3 is made up of 12 amino acids. The V gene's germline CDR1 is SQVTM and CDR2 ANQGSEA. After removal of 8 bases from V and 1 base from J, the junction contained 3 bases not matched to a gene. The CDR3, as DNA: TGCAGCCTCGGACAGGGGAACACTGAAGCTTTCTTT. Translated: CSLGQGNTEAFF.

This clonotype was found many times. J is TRBJ2-5 and V is TRBV6-2 or TRBV6-3; D may be TRBD1 (6 bases). V gave up 0 bases and J gave up 3 bases, with 14 bases separating them. Germline V CDR1 and CDR2: MNHEY, SVGEGT. CDR3 length: 16 amino acids. The CDR3: CASSYSTSAGEETQYF. CDR3 DNA: TGTGCCAGCAGTTACTCTACCTCGGCAGGGGAAGAGACCCAGTACTTC.

This chain connects TRBV2 to TRBJ2-2, with a possible D match to TRBD1 (5 bases). The germline V gene encodes CDR1 SNHLY and CDR2 FYNNEI. Trimming removed 0 bases from V and 0 bases from J, with 11 bases in between. The CDR3 runs to 17 residues. The CDR3 region has the DNA TGTGCCAGCAGTGAAGCGGAGACAGAAACGAACACCGGGGAGCTGTTTTTT. It is translated as CASSEAETETNTGELFF. The variable domain in full, with the rest retrieved from reference TRBV2 and TRBJ2-2, is EPEVTQTPSHQVTQMGQEVILRCVPISNHLYFYWYRQILGQKVEFLVSFYNNEISEKSEIFDDQFSVERPDGSNFTLKIRSTKLEDSAMYFCASSEAETETNTGELFFGEGSRLTVL.

This sequence joins TRBV28 and TRBJ1-2, with D unclear. The CDR3 totals 13 residues. The germline V gene encodes CDR1 MDHEN and CDR2 SYDVKM. V lost 2 bases and J 4 bases, leaving 8 bases between the germline ends. As DNA, the CDR3 is TGTGCCAGCAGTTTACTAGGGTCCTATGGCTACACCTTC. This codes for CASSLLGSYGYTF.

This chain links TRBV4-1 with TRBJ1-1, with D unclear. Germline values: CDR1 MGHRA, CDR2 YSYEKL. The CDR3 consists of 15 residues. V was trimmed by 4 bases and J by 0 bases, leaving 12 bases between them. The CDR3 DNA is TGCGCCAGCAGCCCGCGGAGCAGCCTGAACACTGAAGCTTTCTTT. It yields the protein CASSPRSSLNTEAFF.

This clonotype was seen many times. The J gene is TRBJ2-1, the V gene TRBV6-2 or TRBV6-3; D might be TRBD2 (6 bases). CDR1 is MNHEY, CDR2 SVGEGT, per germline. The CDR3 covers 20 residues. Deletions cut 4 bases from V and 4 bases from J, with 29 bases between. Here the CDR3 reads CASSSQRIQGGEDFYNEQFF. In DNA, the CDR3 is TGTGCCAGCAGTTCCCAGCGCATCCAAGGCGGGGAAGACTTTTACAATGAGCAGTTCTTC.

This clonotype was seen at least ten times. The V call is TRBV6-2 or TRBV6-3, the J call TRBJ1-1; D might be TRBD1 (5 bases). CDR3 length equals 14 residues. Germline CDR1 reads MNHEY; CDR2 reads SVGEGT. Trimming took 6 bases from V and 3 from J, leaving 14 bases between them. Written as DNA, the CDR3 is TGTGCCAGCAGCCAGGACATCCTTTACACTGAAGCTTTCTTT. Encoded protein: CASSQDILYTEAFF.

The rearrangement uses TRBV5-5 and TRBJ2-3, with 7 bases that match TRBD1. Germline values: CDR1 SGHKS, CDR2 YYEKEE (reference sequence). The CDR3 is made up of 17 amino acids. V lost 4 bases, J lost 0 bases, and 11 bases stayed unmatched. CDR3 sequence (DNA): TGTGCCAGCAGCGGATACCGGGACAGCTCTAGCACAGATACGCAGTATTTT. Protein sequence: CASSGYRDSSSTDTQYF.

This clonotype was recorded many times. The J gene is TRBJ1-3, the V gene TRBV6-5; D is perhaps TRBD1 (5 bases). Germline CDR1 is MNHEY and CDR2 is SVGAGI. The CDR3 contains 15 residues. V lost 6 bases to trimming and J lost 0 bases, with 12 bases between them. The CDR3 nucleotides are TGTGCCAGCAGCCCGGGGGTGAGCTCTGGAAACACCATATATTTT. Its protein product is CASSPGVSSGNTIYF.

This clonotype was detected ten times or more. The chain employs TRBV7-8 and TRBJ2-1, with TRBD2 identical over 7 bases. The CDR3 extends over 17 amino acids. Germline CDR1 SGHVS, CDR2 FQNEAQ. V was clipped by 1 base and J by 9 bases; unmatched bases: 15. The CDR3 DNA reads as TGTGCCAGCAGCTTAGACTACGCGGGACTAACCGGGAGTGAGCAGTTCTTC. Encoded protein: CASSLDYAGLTGSEQFF.

The V and J genes are TRBV7-2 and TRBJ2-2, with 9 nucleotides matching TRBD2. The V gene's germline CDR1 is SGHTA and CDR2 FQGNSA. V lost 1 base and J lost 0; bases outside the gene matches: 3. CDR3 length: 17 amino acids. The CDR3 bases are TGTGCCAGCAGCTTAGTCCTAGCGGGGACGAACACCGGGGAGCTGTTTTTT. As protein: CASSLVLAGTNTGELFF. The complete variable domain, with remaining parts taken from reference TRBV7-2 and TRBJ2-2, reads GAGVSQSPSNKVTEKGKDVELRCDPISGHTALYWYRQSLGQGLEFLIYFQGNSAPDKSGLPSDRFSAERTGGSVSTLTIQRTQQEDSAVYLCASSLVLAGTNTGELFFGEGSRLTVL.